The 21 T cell receptor beta chains below were found in one sample sequenced in a study of T-cell reconstitution after alpha-beta-depleted transplantation in children. Unique molecular identifiers were used to barcode this TCRbeta library. TCRdb reprocessed the PCR reads with MiXCR, giving one entry per CDR3 protein. The sample records some 200,000 distinct CDR3 sequences, around 9.6% being singletons. Material: PBMCs from the stem cell graft donor, obtained from the stem cell graft. The source is a human donor who donated a stem cell graft to a child with acute lymphoblastic leukemia.

This clonotype was picked up many times. This chain joins TRBV5-1 and TRBJ2-2; D may match TRBD1 or TRBD2 (5 bases each). CDR1 is SGHRS and CDR2 is YFSETQ in the germline V gene. This CDR3 contains 14 residues. V was shortened by 7 bases and J by 1 base, with 11 bases between the two germline ends. The CDR3 nucleotides are TGCGCCAGCCTCCGGGACGAGAACACCGGGGAGCTGTTTTTT. It yields the protein CASLRDENTGELFF.

This clonotype appeared many times. V is TRBV12-3 or TRBV12-4 and J is TRBJ2-3, with 7 nucleotides matching TRBD2. The CDR3 runs 15 residues. The V segment lost 2 bases and the J segment 2 bases; nucleotides outside the gene matches: 4. The CDR3 region has the DNA TGTGCCAGCAGTTTACCAGCGGGGCACACAGATACGCAGTATTTT. It is translated as CASSLPAGHTDTQYF.

The chain is built from TRBV6-2 or TRBV6-3 and TRBJ2-5, with D hard to call. V lost 7 bases to trimming and J lost 2 bases, with 5 bases between them. Germline values: CDR1 MNHEY, CDR2 SVGEGT. The CDR3 extends over 11 amino acids. As DNA, the CDR3 is TGTGCCAGCACTCATCAAGAGACCCAGTACTTC. It is translated as CASTHQETQYF.

This clonotype has at least ten counts. J is TRBJ2-2 and V is TRBV4-3, with TRBD1 matching over 8 bases. Germline CDR1 and CDR2: LGHNA and YSLEER. CDR3 length equals 17 residues. Trimming cost V 0 bases and J 8 bases; bases outside gene matches: 11. CDR3 residues: CASSQEGLGRGLGELFF. The CDR3 bases are TGCGCCAGCAGCCAAGAAGGTCTCGGCAGGGGGCTAGGGGAGCTGTTTTTT.

The J gene is TRBJ1-4, the V gene TRBV4-2, with TRBD1 matching over 9 bases. Unmatched junction bases numbered 14, after V lost 4 bases and J lost 11 bases. The CDR3 totals 16 residues. The germline gives CDR1 LGHNA, CDR2 YNFKEQ. CDR3 coding DNA: TGTGCCAGCAGCCCGTATCGAGGGACAGGGATGACCAAACTGTTTTTT. Its translation is CASSPYRGTGMTKLFF.

This clonotype appeared a few times. The V call is TRBV4-3, the J call TRBJ1-2, with D uncertain. The V gene's germline CDR1 is LGHNA and CDR2 YSLEER. V lost 0 bases and J 10 bases, leaving 15 bases between the germline ends. The CDR3 is 14 residues long. Written as DNA, the CDR3 is TGCGCCAGCAGCCAAGATTCGCCTCGCGGATACTACACCTTC. It specifies CASSQDSPRGYYTF.

The chain has TRBV18 and TRBJ2-2; no reliable D call. CDR1 KGHSH and CDR2 LQKENI come from the germline V gene. CDR3 length: 15 amino acids. With 3 bases removed from V and 3 bases from J, the gap between germline ends came to 11 bases. Here the CDR3 reads CASSPSGGYTGELFF. For the CDR3, the DNA is TGTGCCAGCTCACCTTCGGGTGGGTACACCGGGGAGCTGTTTTTT.

This clonotype was seen more than once but under ten times. The V gene is TRBV6-5, the J gene TRBJ2-7, with TRBD1 matching 7 bases. Germline V gene lookup returns CDR1 MNHEY and CDR2 SVGAGI. V dropped 0 bases and J dropped 4; count of bases not matched to a gene: 9. The CDR3 is 16 amino acids. The CDR3 sequence is CASSYSSPGQLYEQYF. CDR3 bases: TGTGCCAGCAGTTACTCTTCGCCGGGACAGCTTTACGAGCAGTACTTC.

The chain recombines TRBV14 with TRBJ2-2; TRBD1 matches at 9 bases. The CDR3 runs to 21 residues. After removal of 0 bases from V and 2 bases from J, the junction contained 16 bases not matched to a gene. CDR1 is SGHDN, CDR2 FVKESK, per germline. In DNA form, the CDR3 reads TGTGCCAGCAGCCAAGAATGGTTTGGGGTTTACAGGGGGCGCAACACCGGGGAGCTGTTTTTT. Translation: CASSQEWFGVYRGRNTGELFF.

The chain employs TRBV7-2 and TRBJ1-2; the D gene is possibly TRBD1 (5 bases). Germline V gene data show CDR1 as SGHTA and CDR2 as FQGNSA. This CDR3 is built from 12 residues. Trimming left V 5 bases short and J 8 bases short, with 12 bases between. The CDR3 region has the DNA TGTGCCAGCAGCACAGGACGTGGGGGCTACACCTTC. This encodes CASSTGRGGYTF.

The V gene is TRBV5-1, the J gene TRBJ2-4; possibly TRBD2 for D (5 bases). The CDR3 sequence is 15 residues long. Per germline, CDR1 SGHRS and CDR2 YFSETQ. V was cut by 2 bases and J by 6 bases, with 15 bases left in between. CDR3 DNA sequence: TGCGCCAGCAGCTTATGGGGAGATGCGGGAAACATTCAGTACTTC. It specifies CASSLWGDAGNIQYF.

J is TRBJ1-1 and V is TRBV19; maybe TRBD1 (5 bases). V lost 4 bases and J lost 8, with 17 bases in between. CDR1 is LNHDA and CDR2 is SQIVND in the germline V gene (reference sequence). This CDR3 is 14 amino acids long. The CDR3 bases are TGTGCCAGTAGTACAAAAGCGGGGACGACAGAAGCTTTCTTT. Amino acids: CASSTKAGTTEAFF.

The CDR3 coding sequence is TGCAGCGTTGAAGATGGTGCGCTGAATGGCTACACCTTC. Translating it yields CSVEDGALNGYTF. This sequence joins TRBV29-1 and TRBJ1-2; D is unclear. The CDR3 length is 13 residues. V lost 0 bases and J lost 6, with 11 bases in between. The germline CDR1 and CDR2 sequences are SQVTM and ANQGSEA.

This clonotype was recorded once. The chain links TRBV5-1 to TRBJ2-7, with 8 bases fitting TRBD1. CDR3 length: 16 residues. The V gene end was trimmed by 4 bases and the J gene end by 0 bases; junction bases not matched to a gene: 9. In germline, CDR1 is SGHRS, CDR2 YFSETQ. The CDR3 loop reads CASSPTGVLSSYEQYF. CDR3 sequence (DNA): TGCGCCAGCAGCCCGACAGGGGTCCTGAGCTCCTACGAGCAGTACTTC.

This clonotype was recorded only once. V usage is TRBV5-6 and J usage is TRBJ2-5; D call uncertain. Germline values: CDR1 SGHDT, CDR2 YYEEEE. The CDR3 has 14 amino acids. Trimming shortened V by 9 bases and J by 5 bases, and 20 bases separated the two germline ends. The CDR3 protein is CAMTPGLVGETQYF. Here the CDR3 DNA reads TGTGCCATGACCCCCGGGCTGGTCGGCGAGACCCAGTACTTC.

The J gene is TRBJ2-1, the V gene TRBV25-1, with 9 bases matching TRBD2. CDR1 and CDR2 (germline): MGHDK, SYGVNS. Unmatched junction bases numbered 3, after V lost 3 bases and J lost 6 bases. This CDR3 contains 14 residues. The CDR3 here is CASSEAGGSNEQFF. The CDR3 nucleotides are TGTGCCAGCAGTGAGGCGGGGGGGTCCAATGAGCAGTTCTTC.

V is TRBV7-9 and J is TRBJ1-1; 9 bases align to TRBD1. J was trimmed by 12 bases and V by 6 bases; bases with no gene match: 8. The CDR3 sequence is 12 residues long. In germline, CDR1 is SEHNR, CDR2 FQNEAQ (reference sequence). The CDR3 is CASRSGQGRTFF. In DNA form, the CDR3 reads TGTGCCAGCAGGAGCGGACAGGGGCGAACTTTCTTT.

The chain recombines TRBV18 with TRBJ2-1; TRBD1 matches at 7 bases. In germline, CDR1 is KGHSH, CDR2 LQKENI. The CDR3 runs 15 residues. V dropped 3 bases and J dropped 5; count of bases not matched to a gene: 7. The chain's CDR3 is CASSPLNGQDNEQFF. The CDR3 bases are TGTGCCAGCTCACCCCTAAACGGACAGGACAATGAGCAGTTCTTC.

This clonotype was detected a few times. The chain recombines TRBV2 with TRBJ2-1, with D maybe TRBD1 (6 bases). The CDR3 spans 13 residues. V lost 3 bases and J lost 8, with 11 bases in between. Germline V gene sequence: CDR1 SNHLY, CDR2 FYNNEI. The CDR3, as DNA: TGTGCCAGCAGTGAGGACAGAGATGATGAGCAGTTCTTC. Amino acids: CASSEDRDDEQFF.

The chain carries TRBV5-1 and TRBJ2-1; the D gene is possibly TRBD1 (6 bases). V was pared by 5 bases and J by 0 bases, with 15 bases between. The CDR3 sequence is 16 residues long. In germline, CDR1 is SGHRS, CDR2 YFSETQ. This chain's CDR3 is CASRPNTGNSYNEQFF. DNA for the CDR3: TGCGCCAGCAGACCCAACACAGGGAACTCCTACAATGAGCAGTTCTTC.

This clonotype showed up just a few times. The chain carries TRBV27 and TRBJ2-1; TRBD1 matches at 9 bases. CDR3 size: 17 residues. V lost 6 bases to trimming and J lost 9 bases; unmatched junction nucleotides: 18. Germline lookup yields CDR1 MNHEY and CDR2 SMNVEV (reference sequence). The CDR3 DNA follows: TGTGCCAGCAGCCGGGAAGGGGGGACAGGGAGTTATACTGAGCAGTTCTTC. It specifies CASSREGGTGSYTEQFF.